The 13 T cell receptor beta chains given below trace back to one sample, sequenced in a study of CD8+CD57+ T cells in acquired aplastic anemia. Sequenced patients had shown CD8+CD57+ cell expansion by flow cytometry. TCR beta VDJ combinations and CDR3 sequences were profiled from genomic DNA. TCRdb reprocessed the reads via MiXCR and lists one record per CDR3 protein. The sample contains about 250,000 distinct CDR3 sequences, 40% to 50% of which appear only once. The sequenced sample was sorted CD4+, CD8+, or CD8+CD57+ T cells (not recorded which) from PBMCs. The source of these receptors is a human donor with aplastic anemia.

This CDR3 is CASSFTGGDAKNIQYF. The CDR3 region has the DNA TGTGCCAGCAGCTTTACAGGGGGGGATGCCAAAAACATTCAGTACTTC. This rearrangement joins TRBV11-2 to TRBJ2-4; weak D call: TRBD1 (8 bases). The CDR3 consists of 16 residues. V was pared by 3 bases and J by 1 base, with 13 bases between. From germline, CDR1 is SGHAT and CDR2 FQNNGV.

There are a few counts of this clonotype. The rearrangement links TRBV30 to TRBJ1-3; D is ambiguous. The CDR3 spans 13 residues. V lost 0 bases and J 4 bases, leaving 7 bases between the germline ends. The V gene's germline CDR1 is GTSNPN and CDR2 SVGIG (reference sequence). DNA for the CDR3: TGTGCCTGGAGTGTAGGCGGGGGAAACACCATATATTTT. Amino acid sequence: CAWSVGGGNTIYF.

The V and J genes are TRBV15 and TRBJ2-5, with D unclear. Trimming took off 0 bases at V and 3 bases at J, with 11 bases between the two ends. The CDR3 runs 15 residues. CDR1 LNHNV and CDR2 YYDKDF come from the germline V gene (reference sequence). This CDR3 reads CATSRDRGKEETQYF. CDR3 bases: TGTGCCACCAGCAGAGATCGCGGCAAAGAAGAGACCCAGTACTTC. Together with reference TRBV15 and TRBJ2-5, the CDR3 gives the full variable domain: DAMVIQNPRYQVTQFGKPVTLSCSQTLNHNVMYWYQQKSSQAPKLLFHYYDKDFNNEADTPDNFQSRRPNTSFCFLDIRSPGLGDTAMYLCATSRDRGKEETQYFGPGTRLLVL.

Details on this clonotype: This clone may be a read error of a much larger clone one base away. The rearrangement links TRBV7-9 to TRBJ2-7; the match to TRBD1 covers 8 bases. The CDR3 is 13 amino acids. In germline, CDR1 is SEHNR, CDR2 FQNEAQ (reference sequence). The junction had 7 bases not matched to a gene; V was cut back by 5 bases and J by 7 bases. In DNA form, the CDR3 reads TGTGCCAGCAGCGCGACAGGGGTTGGTGAGCAGTACTTC. Translated: CASSATGVGEQYF.

Of note for this clonotype: This may be a read error: a much more frequent sequence differs by one nucleotide. The chain has TRBV6-1 and TRBJ2-7, with a possible D match to TRBD1 (5 bases). The CDR3 sequence is 13 residues long. Trimming stripped 4 bases from V and 5 bases from J, with 12 bases between. CDR1 MNHNS and CDR2 SASEGT come from the germline V gene. CDR3 bases: TGTGCCAGCAGTGGAGGCAGGGCTCACGAGCAGTACTTC. Translated: CASSGGRAHEQYF.

The chain links TRBV12-3 or TRBV12-4 to TRBJ1-2; D gene unclear. The CDR3 is 14 amino acids. The ends were cut back, 6 bases at V and 4 bases at J, with 15 bases in the middle. CDR3 sequence: CASSPGRRSYGYTF. The CDR3 nucleotides read TGTGCCAGCAGCCCCGGTAGGCGCAGCTATGGCTACACCTTC.

This clonotype was observed at least ten times. The chain couples TRBV15 to TRBJ1-2; no clear D. V lost 0 bases and J lost 3, with 11 bases in between. Germline CDR1 LNHNV, CDR2 YYDKDF (reference sequence). The CDR3 runs 15 residues. Here the CDR3 DNA reads TGTGCCACCAGCAGAGATCTAAGCACTTACTATGGCTACACCTTC. Translating gives CATSRDLSTYYGYTF. Variable domain in full (rest from reference TRBV15 and TRBJ1-2): DAMVIQNPRYQVTQFGKPVTLSCSQTLNHNVMYWYQQKSSQAPKLLFHYYDKDFNNEADTPDNFQSRRPNTSFCFLDIRSPGLGDTAMYLCATSRDLSTYYGYTFGSGTRLTVV.

This rearrangement joins TRBV7-4 to TRBJ1-3; D possibly corresponds to TRBD1 (6 bases). CDR1 is SGHVT and CDR2 is SQSDAQ in the germline V gene. This CDR3 is 15 amino acids long. The ends were cut back, 1 base at V and 2 bases at J, with 9 bases in the middle. The CDR3 is CASSLGGDTGNTIYF. The CDR3 DNA is TGTGCCAGCAGCTTAGGAGGGGACACTGGAAACACCATATATTTT.

There are a few counts of this clonotype. The V gene is TRBV30, the J gene TRBJ1-4; D call uncertain. This CDR3 spans 15 amino acids. The germline gives CDR1 GTSNPN, CDR2 SVGIG (reference sequence). Trimming shortened V by 0 bases and J by 5 bases, and 13 bases separated the two germline ends. In DNA form, the CDR3 reads TGTGCCTGGAGTGTAGGTACAGCTCCGAATGAAAAACTGTTTTTT. Amino acids: CAWSVGTAPNEKLFF.

A single count supports this clonotype. The rearrangement joins TRBV7-4 to TRBJ2-7, with a possible D match to TRBD1 (7 bases). In germline, CDR1 is SGHVT, CDR2 SQSDAQ. Trimming took off 7 bases at V and 5 bases at J, with 18 bases between the two ends. There are 14 residues in the CDR3. This CDR3 is CASKEGAGLNEQYF. The CDR3 bases are TGTGCCAGCAAGGAGGGGGCGGGTCTGAACGAGCAGTACTTC.

V gene TRBV2 combines with J gene TRBJ2-1; tentatively, D is TRBD2 (6 bases). The ends were cut back, 2 bases at V and 3 bases at J, with 11 bases in the middle. This CDR3 spans 15 amino acids. In germline, CDR1 is SNHLY, CDR2 FYNNEI. This CDR3 reads CASSELAGNYNEQFF. The CDR3 bases are TGTGCCAGCAGTGAATTGGCGGGGAACTACAATGAGCAGTTCTTC.

The chain carries TRBV9 and TRBJ2-1, with 12 bases that match TRBD2. V was clipped by 4 bases and J by 6 bases; unmatched bases: 8. CDR3 length: 16 residues. The germline gives CDR1 SGDLS, CDR2 YYNGEE. CDR3 sequence (DNA): TGTGCCAGCAGCTTCCGGACTAGCGGGGAGCTCAATGAGCAGTTCTTC. This translates into CASSFRTSGELNEQFF.

This clonotype was recorded at least ten times. The chain combines TRBV19 with TRBJ1-5; 9 nucleotides line up with TRBD1. The CDR3 has 18 amino acids. Germline CDR1 and CDR2: LNHDA and SQIVND (reference sequence). V dropped 5 bases and J dropped 1; count of bases not matched to a gene: 12. CDR3 bases: TGTGCCAGTAGTGTCCGGGACAGGGCATTTTGGAGCAATCAGCCCCAGCATTTT. It specifies CASSVRDRAFWSNQPQHF.